These T cell receptor beta chains were read from a single sample in a study of T cell changes during pregnancy in multiple sclerosis. The table came from immunoSEQ multiplex PCR; TCRdb's copy has only in-frame clones and leaves some out. This sample has around 50,000 clones, with roughly nine tenths found just once. The sequences come from CD8+ T cells from peripheral blood mononuclear cells, collected in the second trimester of pregnancy. The receptors come from a female donor with multiple sclerosis, enrolled in a pregnancy study. Each CDR3 is given with its conserved first and last residue. Each record gives: J gene, V gene, CDR3 protein.

j_gene: TRBJ2-5; v_gene: TRBV2; CDR3aa: CASSELAGRETQYF
j_gene: TRBJ2-7; v_gene: TRBV9; CDR3aa: CASSVGSGHEQYF
j_gene: TRBJ2-5; v_gene: TRBV19; CDR3aa: CASSGQGVWETQYF
j_gene: TRBJ1-1; v_gene: TRBV14; CDR3aa: CASRTVSNTEAFF
j_gene: TRBJ1-1; v_gene: TRBV7-8; CDR3aa: CASSLDRIQGRAFF
j_gene: TRBJ2-7; v_gene: TRBV4-2; CDR3aa: CASSQDSIQVPGYEQYF
j_gene: TRBJ2-5; v_gene: TRBV10-1; CDR3aa: CASSEMTGEGLETQYF
j_gene: TRBJ1-2; v_gene: TRBV27; CDR3aa: CASSLSAGYGYTF
j_gene: TRBJ2-3; v_gene: TRBV19; CDR3aa: CASSITAGATDTQYF
j_gene: TRBJ1-2; v_gene: TRBV9; CDR3aa: CASSVGYEGDNYGYTF
j_gene: TRBJ1-1; v_gene: TRBV9; CDR3aa: CASSVVVAQGEAFF
j_gene: TRBJ1-5; v_gene: TRBV7-9; CDR3aa: CASSAPTGVGNQPQHF
j_gene: TRBJ2-7; v_gene: TRBV15; CDR3aa: CATSRDREGYYEQYF
j_gene: TRBJ1-4; v_gene: TRBV6-5; CDR3aa: CASSYSLGAINEKLFF
j_gene: TRBJ2-7; v_gene: TRBV9; CDR3aa: CASSVEQGSMYEQYF
j_gene: TRBJ2-7; v_gene: TRBV27; CDR3aa: CASSFRLAGDEQYF
j_gene: TRBJ1-5; v_gene: TRBV9; CDR3aa: CASSGGQGVYQPQHF
j_gene: TRBJ2-2; v_gene: TRBV19; CDR3aa: CASIGQGFSLGELFF
j_gene: TRBJ2-5; v_gene: TRBV15; CDR3aa: CATSRGGETQYF
j_gene: TRBJ2-3; v_gene: TRBV13; CDR3aa: CASSSNIGTGTDTQYF
j_gene: TRBJ2-3; v_gene: TRBV9; CDR3aa: CASSAKPRGNRGADTQYF
j_gene: TRBJ2-3; v_gene: TRBV2; CDR3aa: CASSELAGGLDTQYF
j_gene: TRBJ1-4; v_gene: TRBV14; CDR3aa: CASSQVPGDEKLFF
j_gene: NA; v_gene: TRBV4-1; CDR3aa: CASSQVDRENYEQYF
j_gene: TRBJ2-1; v_gene: TRBV5-1; CDR3aa: CASRPTPSGGYNEQFF
j_gene: TRBJ2-4; v_gene: TRBV4-1; CDR3aa: CASSQESRLNIQYF
j_gene: TRBJ1-2; v_gene: TRBV13; CDR3aa: CASSGWTGEGYTF
j_gene: TRBJ2-4; v_gene: TRBV6-6; CDR3aa: CASKPEGAPSKNIQYF
j_gene: TRBJ2-2; v_gene: TRBV29-1; CDR3aa: CSVAGSTGELFF
j_gene: TRBJ1-1; v_gene: TRBV9; CDR3aa: CASSTGRDRVPDTEAFF
j_gene: TRBJ1-1; v_gene: TRBV30; CDR3aa: CAWNQGQGLVKAFF
j_gene: TRBJ2-1; v_gene: TRBV2; CDR3aa: CATERGVSSYNEQFF
j_gene: TRBJ2-1; v_gene: TRBV4-1; CDR3aa: CASRRDSSNEQFF
j_gene: TRBJ2-2; v_gene: TRBV7-6; CDR3aa: CASSPRTGYTGELFF
j_gene: TRBJ2-5; v_gene: TRBV10-3; CDR3aa: CATTQLSGGQETQYF
j_gene: TRBJ1-4; v_gene: TRBV7-9; CDR3aa: CASGHPEKLFF
j_gene: TRBJ2-3; v_gene: TRBV7-3; CDR3aa: CASSTDRGSGTDTQYF
j_gene: TRBJ1-3; v_gene: TRBV5-6; CDR3aa: CASSLGGGLLGNTIYF
j_gene: TRBJ2-3; v_gene: TRBV29-1; CDR3aa: CSVVEGSTDTQYF
j_gene: TRBJ2-1; v_gene: TRBV28; CDR3aa: CASSPAGGHEQFF
j_gene: TRBJ2-3; v_gene: TRBV9; CDR3aa: CASSVAGRLAGATDTQYF
j_gene: TRBJ1-4; v_gene: TRBV15; CDR3aa: CATRSLVQDPTNEKLFF
j_gene: TRBJ2-1; v_gene: TRBV7-6; CDR3aa: CASSLVLAGAKSSYNEQFF
j_gene: TRBJ2-7; v_gene: TRBV19; CDR3aa: CASSIARGQNEQYF
j_gene: TRBJ1-6; v_gene: TRBV7-9; CDR3aa: CASSLDRGFSPLHF
j_gene: TRBJ2-1; v_gene: TRBV4-1; CDR3aa: CASSQGGVGGSGDEQFF
j_gene: TRBJ1-1; v_gene: TRBV5-1; CDR3aa: CASSLSQGRPDKAFF
j_gene: TRBJ1-2; v_gene: TRBV6-1; CDR3aa: CASSEGTGGIYGYTF